This TCR beta chain was retrieved from a study of cytomegalovirus exposure and HLA in healthy donors. Study in general: A previous analysis identified about 110 million unique TCR beta sequences derived from roughly 190 million T cells.

Trimming removed 3 bases at V and 5 bases at J, with 11 bases between. In germline, CDR1 is SGDLS, CDR2 YYNGEE. The CDR3 has 13 amino acids. In its sample, this clone was seen a few times. Use of 60 Vbeta and 13 Jbeta primers characterized the PCR. Profiled with immunoSEQ multiplex PCR; TCRdb holds only in-frame clones, not every one. The sample records about 150,000 clones, 70% to 90% being singletons. The chain links TRBV9 to TRBJ2-5; possibly TRBD1 for D (6 bases). This sequence originates from a woman aged 40 to 55 in good health and CMV-seropositive. Sequenced input: PBMCs. This CDR3 reads CASSGGGWETQYF. CDR3 nucleotides: TGTGCCAGCAGCGGTGGGGGCTGGGAGACCCAGTACTTC.